The next 5 T cell receptor beta chains were all read from a single sample in a study of shared clonotypes between healthy human individuals. Assay used: immunoSEQ multiplex PCR; TCRdb lists only in-frame clones, some missing. In the table there are approximately 810,000 clones, around 92% of which are singletons. Naive CD8 isolation took CD45RO-negative cells positively selected for CCR7 and excluded terminally differentiated effector memory CD45RA+ cells. Sequenced sample: naive CD8+ T cells sorted from blood. These receptors came from a man aged 30-40 years in good health.

The rearrangement uses TRBV5-1 and TRBJ2-7, with TRBD2 matching over 7 bases. This CDR3 has 13 residues. V lost 3 bases to trimming and J lost 3 bases; unmatched junction nucleotides: 3. Per germline, CDR1 SGHRS and CDR2 YFSETQ. CDR3 DNA: TGCGCCAGCAGCTCCCTAGCGGACTACGAGCAGTACTTC. It codes for CASSSLADYEQYF. Full variable domain (remainder filled in from reference TRBV5-1 and TRBJ2-7): KAGVTQTPRYLIKTRGQQVTLSCSPISGHRSVSWYQQTPGQGLQFLFEYFSETQRNKGNFPGRFSGRQFSNSRSEMNVSTLELGDSALYLCASSSLADYEQYFGPGTRLTVT.

Comment on this clone: The sample contains more than one DNA sequence encoding this CDR3. The CDR3 protein is CASSSGQGTYEQYF. The CDR3 nucleotides are TGTGCCAGCAGCTCAGGACAGGGGACCTACGAGCAGTACTTC. The rearrangement links TRBV28 to TRBJ2-7; 9 nucleotides line up with TRBD1. Germline lookup yields CDR1 MDHEN and CDR2 SYDVKM. J was trimmed by 2 bases and V by 6 bases; bases with no gene match: 5. CDR3 size: 14 residues.

This clone was detected once. The chain is built from TRBV29-1 and TRBJ2-7; D not resolved. This CDR3 spans 13 amino acids. Germline assignment: CDR1 SQVTM and CDR2 ANQGSEA. Trimming removed 1 base at V and 4 bases at J, with 11 bases between. CDR3 sequence (DNA): TGCAGCGTTGAAGGGGGTCGAAGATACGAGCAGTACTTC. This sequence encodes CSVEGGRRYEQYF.

The chain has TRBV6-5 and TRBJ2-7, with TRBD2 identical over 7 bases. Per germline, CDR1 MNHEY and CDR2 SVGAGI. After removal of 2 bases from V and 3 bases from J, the junction contained 10 bases not matched to a gene. The CDR3 is made up of 16 amino acids. The CDR3 DNA sequence: TGTGCCAGCAGTTACAGCGGGAACACGGTGGACTACGAGCAGTACTTC. Its translation: CASSYSGNTVDYEQYF.

This rearrangement joins TRBV7-3 to TRBJ2-3, with D uncertain. This CDR3 is 13 amino acids long. Looked up from germline, CDR1 is SGHTA and CDR2 is FQGTGA. The V end was cut by 1 base, the J end by 6 bases, with 8 bases between. In DNA, the CDR3 is TGTGCCAGCAGCTTAATTCCGGGCGATACGCAGTATTTT. Its protein is CASSLIPGDTQYF.